The T cell receptor beta chain under discussion was sequenced for a study of breast tumors, draining lymph nodes, adjacent tissues. Germline V CDR1 and CDR2: SNHLY, FYNNEI. This CDR3 has 17 amino acids. V lost 3 bases to trimming and J lost 4 bases; unmatched junction nucleotides: 14. This clonotype counts as medium-sized. The antigen is not known. In TCRdb, the multiplex PCR reads were re-called with MiXCR into one record per CDR3 protein. This sample carries about 19,000 distinct CDR3 sequences, over 40% of them seen once, and the ten largest clones take approximately 20%. Notes on the study in general: Tumor TCR diversity was below lymph nodes but above nontumor tissue.

This TCR was recovered from a female donor with breast cancer. Some clones in this sample may be carry-over from other donors' samples. The sequenced sample was breast tumor tissue. V is TRBV2 and J is TRBJ1-2; TRBD1 matches at 7 bases. The DNA of the CDR3 is TGTGCCAGCAGTGATGGGACAGTGAGTGAGGAAACCTATGGCTACACCTTC. Protein sequence: CASSDGTVSEETYGYTF.